One sample yielded the 27 T cell receptor beta chains listed below, sequenced in a study of post-analysis software for immune sequencing data. Points from the study as a whole: TRBV segments more frequent in patients than in controls numbered five and included TRBV5-6, TRBV5-1 and TRBV20-1.

Unique-molecular-identifier-tagged TCR beta cDNA libraries were used. MiXCR, applied by TCRdb to the PCR reads, yields one record per CDR3 protein. The table records about 170,000 distinct CDR3 sequences, about 30% of them present only once. Their recognized antigens are unknown. Sequenced input: blood. These receptor sequences come from a girl between 10 and 17 years old with multiple sclerosis.

Ten or more counts support this clonotype. J is TRBJ2-1 and V is TRBV10-3; TRBD2 matches at 9 bases. The CDR3 has 13 amino acids. Germline V CDR1 and CDR2: ENHRY, SYGVKD. The V gene end was trimmed by 7 bases and the J gene end by 8 bases; junction bases not matched to a gene: 6. This CDR3 is CAITGVAGDEQFF. As DNA, the CDR3 is TGTGCCATCACGGGGGTAGCGGGAGATGAGCAGTTCTTC.

This clonotype has a count of ten or more. The chain uses TRBV27 and TRBJ2-7, with TRBD2 as a possible D gene (5 bases). Looked up from germline, CDR1 is MNHEY and CDR2 is SMNVEV (reference sequence). The CDR3 loop spans 14 amino acids. V lost 7 bases, J lost 7 bases, and 20 bases lay in between. The CDR3 here is CASKPLGIGDEQYF. The DNA for the CDR3 is TGTGCCAGCAAGCCGCTAGGGATCGGGGATGAGCAGTACTTC.

The rearrangement joins TRBV18 to TRBJ2-5, with 7 bases lining up with TRBD2. V lost 0 bases, J lost 5 bases, and 3 bases stayed unmatched. CDR3 length: 14 amino acids. Germline V gene lookup returns CDR1 KGHSH and CDR2 LQKENI. The CDR3 bases are TGTGCCAGCTCACCACCTGAACTAGCGGAGACCCAGTACTTC. Translated: CASSPPELAETQYF. The variable domain in full, with the rest retrieved from reference TRBV18 and TRBJ2-5, is NAGVMQNPRHLVRRRGQEARLRCSPMKGHSHVYWYRQLPEEGLKFMVYLQKENIIDESGMPKERFSAEFPKEGPSILRIQQVVRGDSAAYFCASSPPELAETQYFGPGTRLLVL.

In regard to this clonotype: One end of the junction varies from germline; a read error may be responsible. This chain links TRBV7-9 with TRBJ2-1; tentative D call: TRBD2 (6 bases). The CDR3 has 15 amino acids. CDR1 and CDR2 (germline): SEHNR, FQNEAQ (reference sequence). CDR3 sequence: CSSSFGGTLYNEQFF. Here the CDR3 DNA reads TGTTCCAGCAGCTTCGGCGGGACTCTATACAATGAGCAGTTCTTC. The entire variable domain, with the rest obtained from reference TRBV7-9 and TRBJ2-1, is as follows: DTGVSQNPRHKITKRGQNVTFRCDPISEHNRLYWYRQTLGQGPEFLTYFQNEAQLEKSRLLSDRFSAERPKGSFSTLEIQRTEQGDSAMYLCSSSFGGTLYNEQFFGPGTRLTVL.

This clonotype was detected many times. The chain joins TRBV10-3 to TRBJ2-5; no firm D call. From germline, CDR1 is ENHRY and CDR2 SYGVKD. This CDR3 is built from 12 residues. The V and J ends lost 6 bases and 4 bases respectively, with 9 bases between them. The CDR3 DNA reads as TGTGCCATCAGCACTGCAGGAGAGACCCAGTACTTC. Translated: CAISTAGETQYF.

This clonotype was seen a handful of times. A single base separates this from a much larger clone, so it may be a read error. This chain joins TRBV20-1 and TRBJ2-7; TRBD2 aligns across 13 bases. The germline CDR1 and CDR2 sequences are DFQATT and SNEGSKA (reference sequence). The junction had 5 bases not matched to a gene; V was cut back by 5 bases and J by 7 bases. The CDR3 is 13 amino acids. CDR3 residues: CSAWTSGSNEQYF. CDR3 DNA: TGCAGTGCTTGGACTAGCGGGAGTAATGAGCAGTACTTC.

This clonotype has only a few counts. The V call is TRBV28, the J call TRBJ2-5; 10 positions agree with TRBD1. The CDR3 is 15 residues long. V gave up 3 bases and J gave up 3 bases; unmatched junction bases: 4. Germline V gene sequence: CDR1 MDHEN, CDR2 SYDVKM. Here the CDR3 reads CASSFLGTGEETQYF. The CDR3 DNA reads TGTGCCAGCAGTTTTTTGGGGACAGGGGAAGAGACCCAGTACTTC.

This clonotype was found many times. This sequence joins TRBV7-8 and TRBJ1-2, with no clear D. The V gene lost 4 bases and the J gene lost 8 bases, with 14 bases spanning the gap. The CDR3 is 13 amino acids. Germline V gene lookup returns CDR1 SGHVS and CDR2 FQNEAQ. The CDR3 sequence: CASSWTNAEGYTF. The CDR3 region has the DNA TGTGCCAGCAGCTGGACGAACGCCGAGGGCTACACCTTC.

The rearrangement joins TRBV5-5 to TRBJ2-3, with 9 positions matching TRBD1. The CDR3 extends over 20 amino acids. Germline CDR1 is SGHKS and CDR2 is YYEKEE (reference sequence). Trimming took 0 bases from V and 5 from J; bases not matched to a gene: 19. CDR3 region: CASSLVGSWGRDRERDTQYF. CDR3 in DNA: TGTGCCAGCAGCTTGGTTGGATCCTGGGGGCGGGACAGGGAGAGAGATACGCAGTATTTT.

The chain is built from TRBV29-1 and TRBJ1-1; 8 bases line up with TRBD1. The germline gives CDR1 SQVTM, CDR2 ANQGSEA. The V gene end was trimmed by 0 bases and the J gene end by 1 base; junction bases not matched to a gene: 7. This CDR3 has 16 amino acids. CDR3 amino acids: CSVEDFGQGGNTEAFF. CDR3 bases: TGCAGCGTTGAAGATTTCGGACAGGGAGGGAACACTGAAGCTTTCTTT.

This clonotype was observed many times. The V call is TRBV6-4, the J call TRBJ1-5, with 8 bases aligning to TRBD1. The CDR3 consists of 13 residues. CDR1 MRHNA and CDR2 SNTAGT come from the germline V gene. With V trimmed by 5 bases and J by 9 bases, 6 bases remained unmatched. CDR3 DNA sequence: TGTGCCAGCAGTCAACAGGGGGGAAGGCCCCAGCATTTT. This codes for CASSQQGGRPQHF.

This clonotype occurred many times. The chain uses TRBV20-1 and TRBJ2-1; D remains ambiguous. Trimming removed 5 bases from V and 5 bases from J, with 22 bases in between. The CDR3 loop spans 16 amino acids. In germline, CDR1 is DFQATT, CDR2 SNEGSKA (reference sequence). Here the CDR3 reads CSASTPYSEINNEQFF. CDR3 sequence (DNA): TGCAGTGCTTCGACCCCTTACTCGGAGATCAACAATGAGCAGTTCTTC.

This clonotype came up many times. This chain links TRBV28 with TRBJ2-1; 13 bases map to TRBD2. This CDR3 is built from 18 residues. Germline-derived CDR1 and CDR2 are MDHEN and SYDVKM. V trimming: 5 bases; J trimming: 2 bases; junction bases outside the gene matches: 9. Written as DNA, the CDR3 is TGTGCCAGCAGTGACCCGGGACTAGCGGGGACGGCCTACAATGAGCAGTTCTTC. Translating it yields CASSDPGLAGTAYNEQFF. The full variable domain, its missing parts supplied by reference TRBV28 and TRBJ2-1, is DVKVTQSSRYLVKRTGEKVFLECVQDMDHENMFWYRQDPGLGLRLIYFSYDVKMKEKGDIPEGYSVSREKKERFSLILESASTNQTSMYLCASSDPGLAGTAYNEQFFGPGTRLTVL.

This clonotype was counted between two and nine times. The V gene is TRBV27, the J gene TRBJ2-1; 8 bases are shared with TRBD1. Germline assignment: CDR1 MNHEY and CDR2 SMNVEV (reference sequence). Trimming took 5 bases from V and 6 from J; bases not matched to a gene: 12. The CDR3 has 16 amino acids. CDR3 nucleotide sequence: TGTGCCAGCAGTCCCTCGGGACAGGTTAGATGCAATGAGCAGTTCTTC. It is translated as CASSPSGQVRCNEQFF.

The chain combines TRBV5-1 with TRBJ1-6; tentative D call: TRBD1 (5 bases). Trimming took off 5 bases at V and 6 bases at J, with 12 bases between the two ends. The CDR3 contains 14 residues. Germline V gives CDR1 SGHRS, CDR2 YFSETQ. The CDR3 DNA follows: TGCGCCAGCAGTCCGGACACCTTTAATTCACCCCTCCACTTT. Protein sequence: CASSPDTFNSPLHF.

In this sample, this clonotype turned up a few times. The V call is TRBV10-3, the J call TRBJ1-5, with D uncertain. Germline V lookup: CDR1 ENHRY, CDR2 SYGVKD. V was trimmed by 8 bases and J by 7 bases, leaving 15 bases between them. The CDR3 totals 13 residues. The CDR3 region has the DNA TGTGCCATCGCTACGGGAATGGACCAGCCCCAGCATTTT. Translation: CAIATGMDQPQHF.

The chain recombines TRBV5-1 with TRBJ2-1; 12 positions match TRBD2. J lost 8 bases, V lost 4 bases, and 7 bases had no gene match. The CDR3 is made up of 15 amino acids. The germline V gene has CDR1 SGHRS and CDR2 YFSETQ. CDR3 sequence: CASSPGLAGYDEQFF. CDR3 sequence (DNA): TGCGCCAGCAGCCCTGGACTAGCGGGGTACGATGAGCAGTTCTTC.

This clonotype has only a few counts. The chain has TRBV5-8 and TRBJ2-7; D might be TRBD1 or TRBD2, each matching 5 bases. Germline V gene lookup returns CDR1 SGHTS and CDR2 YDEGEE. This CDR3 has 13 amino acids. Trimming left V 0 bases short and J 6 bases short, with 10 bases between. The CDR3 DNA reads as TGTGCCAGCAGCTTGGCACTGAGGGGCGAGCAGTACTTC. It encodes CASSLALRGEQYF. The entire variable domain, with the rest obtained from reference TRBV5-8 and TRBJ2-7, is as follows: EAGVTQSPTHLIKTRGQQATLRCSPISGHTSVYWYQQALGLGLQFLLWYDEGEERNRGNFPPRFSGRQFPNYSSELNVNALELEDSALYLCASSLALRGEQYFGPGTRLTVT.

The chain has TRBV29-1 and TRBJ2-2; D may be TRBD2 (8 bases). V dropped 3 bases and J dropped 5 bases, with 25 bases sitting between them. The CDR3 has 18 amino acids. The V gene's germline CDR1 is SQVTM and CDR2 ANQGSEA. CDR3 amino acids: CSVDGRVAGPRGTGELFF. The CDR3 DNA follows: TGCAGCGTTGATGGAAGGGTAGCGGGACCCAGGGGGACCGGGGAGCTGTTTTTT.

This clonotype was detected many times. The chain uses TRBV5-1 and TRBJ2-5; D is perhaps TRBD1 (6 bases). Trimming removed 2 bases from V and 11 bases from J, with 16 bases in between. Looked up from germline, CDR1 is SGHRS and CDR2 is YFSETQ. The CDR3 runs 13 residues. The CDR3 sequence: CASSFDVAGEQYF. CDR3 coding DNA: TGCGCCAGCAGCTTTGACGTGGCAGGGGAGCAGTACTTC.

In its sample, this clonotype was seen a few times. The chain joins TRBV7-2 to TRBJ1-1; tentative D call: TRBD1 (6 bases). V was shortened by 1 base and J by 11 bases, with 11 bases between the two germline ends. This CDR3 region has 12 residues. The V gene's germline CDR1 is SGHTA and CDR2 FQGNSA. The CDR3 DNA is TGTGCCAGCAGCTTAGTCAAGGGGGAGGCTTTCTTT. Translated: CASSLVKGEAFF.

This chain uses TRBV10-3 with TRBJ1-1; no definite D call. This CDR3 has 14 residues. The germline CDR1 and CDR2 sequences are ENHRY and SYGVKD. V lost 6 bases and J 0 bases, leaving 11 bases between the germline ends. DNA of the CDR3: TGTGCCATCAGCCTGGTAAACCTGAACACTGAAGCTTTCTTT. It codes for CAISLVNLNTEAFF.

The rearrangement links TRBV28 to TRBJ1-6; D is possibly TRBD1 (5 bases). CDR3 length: 12 residues. Trimming stripped 2 bases from V and 18 bases from J, with 14 bases between. The germline CDR1 and CDR2 sequences are MDHEN and SYDVKM. This CDR3 reads CASSLGGGISHF. Written as DNA, the CDR3 is TGTGCCAGCAGTTTAGGGGGGGGAATCTCCCACTTT.

The chain has TRBV5-5 and TRBJ2-1; D may be TRBD1 (6 bases). Trimming removed 4 bases at V and 4 bases at J, with 9 bases between. This CDR3 comprises 13 residues. Germline-derived CDR1 and CDR2 are SGHKS and YYEKEE (reference sequence). The CDR3 sequence: CASSGGRYNEQFF. CDR3 DNA sequence: TGTGCCAGCAGCGGGGGCAGGTACAATGAGCAGTTCTTC. Looking up the rest from reference TRBV5-5 and TRBJ2-1 gives the full variable domain: DAGVTQSPTHLIKTRGQQVTLRCSPISGHKSVSWYQQVLGQGPQFIFQYYEKEERGRGNFPDRFSARQFPNYSSELNVNALLLGDSALYLCASSGGRYNEQFFGPGTRLTVL.

A few counts support this clonotype. This may arise from a read error, as a much more abundant clone is one base away. The V and J genes are TRBV29-1 and TRBJ2-1, with unresolved D. Germline V lookup: CDR1 SQVTM, CDR2 ANQGSEA. The CDR3 loop spans 14 amino acids. Deletions cut 5 bases from V and 13 bases from J, with 24 bases between. CDR3 in DNA: TGCAGCGTTTCTCAGACTGGGAACCAAGAGACCCAGTTCTTC. Its translation is CSVSQTGNQETQFF.

This clonotype was seen only a few times. The chain recombines TRBV6-5 with TRBJ1-5, with 7 bases that match TRBD1. The germline gives CDR1 MNHEY, CDR2 SVGAGI. The trim removed 4 bases at V and 2 bases at J, leaving 8 bases unmatched. The CDR3 extends over 16 amino acids. In DNA, the CDR3 is TGTGCCAGCAGTTCCAAGGGGGCTTGGGGCAATCAGCCCCAGCATTTT. This gives the protein CASSSKGAWGNQPQHF.

This clonotype was seen ten or more times. V and J are TRBV12-3 or TRBV12-4 and TRBJ2-1; maybe TRBD2 (6 bases). The CDR3 loop spans 14 amino acids. V was cut by 4 bases and J by 7 bases, with 14 bases left in between. The DNA for the CDR3 is TGTGCCAGCAGTTGGCCGGGGGTAACTAATGAGCAGTTCTTC. Translation: CASSWPGVTNEQFF.